This TCR beta chain was identified during a study of T cells after yellow fever vaccination. At least ten counts were recorded for this clonotype. Template-switching 5'RACE yielded the TCR cDNA; a universal primer site and UMIs were added in the process. TCRdb recomputed calls from the 5' RACE reads with MiXCR, one row per CDR3 protein. The sample lists approximately 550,000 distinct CDR3 sequences, roughly 21% seen once, with around 15% in the top ten. From germline, CDR1 is LGHDT and CDR2 YNNKEL (reference sequence). V was clipped by 4 bases and J by 2 bases; unmatched bases: 1. The CDR3 covers 14 residues.

V gene TRBV3-1 combines with J gene TRBJ2-3; TRBD2 agrees at 9 bases. The material sequenced was PBMCs, taken 15 days after the yellow fever booster vaccination. The TCR was taken from a man aged 25-40 years who received the YFV17D yellow fever vaccine. CDR3 sequence: CASSPGLATDTQYF. CDR3 bases: TGTGCCAGCAGCCCGGGACTAGCCACAGATACGCAGTATTTT.